A single sample is the source of the 27 T cell receptor beta chains below, sequenced in a study of Tregs in tolerant kidney transplant recipients. The method was immunoSEQ multiplex PCR; TCRdb's version includes in-frame clones alone and lacks a portion of them. The sample records fewer than 70,000 clones, more than 70% being singletons. The sequenced material came from CD4+ T cells from blood. All receptors come from a human donor in good health.

V is TRBV6-6 and J is TRBJ1-2, with TRBD1 matching over 8 bases. The ends lost 6 bases at V and 4 bases at J; junction bases unmatched: 13. CDR3 size: 16 residues. Per germline, CDR1 MNHNY and CDR2 SVGAGI (reference sequence). The CDR3 nucleotides read TGTGCCAGCAGCATCCTCGGGACAGGCAGCTCCTATGGCTACACCTTC. It encodes CASSILGTGSSYGYTF.

This clone has a handful of counts. The CDR3 loop reads CASSQDWGTQPQHF. The CDR3 nucleotides are TGTGCCAGCAGCCAAGATTGGGGGACTCAGCCCCAGCATTTT. V is TRBV4-2 and J is TRBJ1-5; D is possibly TRBD1 (5 bases). CDR3 length: 14 amino acids. The germline CDR1 and CDR2 sequences are LGHNA and YNFKEQ. V lost 0 bases, J lost 6 bases, and 9 bases lay in between.

This chain uses TRBV11-2 with TRBJ2-3, with a tentative D call TRBD2 (5 bases). The CDR3 is 14 residues long. Trimming shortened V by 4 bases and J by 14 bases, and 22 bases separated the two germline ends. Germline V gene data show CDR1 as SGHAT and CDR2 as FQNNGV. The CDR3 reads CASSSPRRVKSPYF. The CDR3 bases are TGTGCCAGCAGCTCCCCTCGGCGGGTTAAGAGTCCGTATTTT.

The sample holds one count of this clone. V and J are TRBV11-2 and TRBJ1-2; D gene ambiguous. The CDR3 is 17 amino acids. Trimming took off 4 bases at V and 2 bases at J, with 20 bases between the two ends. Germline CDR1 SGHAT, CDR2 FQNNGV. CDR3 in DNA: TGTGCCAGCAGCTCCCTTTCCAGCCTCTCACTAAACTATGGCTACACCTTC. As protein: CASSSLSSLSLNYGYTF. The full variable domain, completed using reference TRBV11-2 and TRBJ1-2, is EAGVAQSPRYKIIEKRQSVAFWCNPISGHATLYWYQQILGQGPKLLIQFQNNGVVDDSQLPKDRFSAERLKGVDSTLKIQPAKLEDSAVYLCASSSLSSLSLNYGYTFGSGTRLTVV.

The rearrangement links TRBV10-2 to TRBJ1-1, with 7 positions matching TRBD1. The CDR3 runs 14 residues. Unmatched junction bases numbered 6, after V lost 3 bases and J lost 5 bases. CDR1 is WSHSY and CDR2 is SAAADI in the germline V gene. In DNA, the CDR3 is TGCGCCAGCAGTGAACGTCAGGGGGAGACTGAAGCTTTCTTT. Translated, it gives CASSERQGETEAFF.

This clone was detected a few times. V usage is TRBV25-1 and J usage is TRBJ1-2, with a possible D match to TRBD1 (5 bases). V was shortened by 6 bases and J by 8 bases, with 13 bases between the two germline ends. The V gene's germline CDR1 is MGHDK and CDR2 SYGVNS. The CDR3 contains 12 residues. This CDR3 reads CASSGGAGGYTF. CDR3 bases: TGTGCCAGCAGCGGAGGGGCAGGCGGCTACACCTTC.

The chain uses TRBV6-1 and TRBJ2-7; 10 bases match TRBD1. The CDR3 is 18 amino acids. Losses at the gene ends were 3 bases for V and 4 bases for J; bases not matched to a gene: 15. The germline V gene has CDR1 MNHNS and CDR2 SASEGT. DNA for the CDR3: TGTGCCAGCAGTGACGGGACAGGGGACCCTCGGGCCCATTACGAGCAGTACTTC. Protein: CASSDGTGDPRAHYEQYF.

The rearrangement uses TRBV4-2 and TRBJ2-5; TRBD2 might be the D (5 bases). CDR1 and CDR2 from the germline V gene are LGHNA and YNFKEQ. V lost 4 bases and J 5 bases, leaving 11 bases between the germline ends. This CDR3 spans 13 amino acids. The CDR3 loop is CASSPGIRETQYF. The CDR3 DNA reads as TGTGCCAGCAGCCCCGGGATTCGGGAGACCCAGTACTTC.

CDR3 region: CASSEREEEGYTF. The DNA for the CDR3 is TGTGCCAGCAGTGAACGAGAGGAGGAGGGCTACACCTTC. This chain connects TRBV6-1 to TRBJ1-2; D call uncertain. The CDR3 contains 13 residues. Germline CDR1 is MNHNS and CDR2 is SASEGT. Trimming cost V 2 bases and J 8 bases, with 12 bases left between them.

This clone was recorded only once. V and J are TRBV4-1 and TRBJ2-5, with TRBD1 identical over 9 bases. V dropped 4 bases and J dropped 4; count of bases not matched to a gene: 7. The CDR3 has 15 amino acids. Germline V gene lookup returns CDR1 MGHRA and CDR2 YSYEKL. CDR3 bases: TGCGCCAGCAGCCGGACCTGGACAGGGGCAGAGACCCAGTACTTC. Its translation: CASSRTWTGAETQYF.

V usage is TRBV5-1 and J usage is TRBJ2-1, with 7 bases that match TRBD2. J was trimmed by 0 bases and V by 0 bases; bases with no gene match: 6. Germline values: CDR1 SGHRS, CDR2 YFSETQ. CDR3 length equals 17 residues. CDR3 sequence reads: CASSLAFGGSSYNEQFF. The DNA for the CDR3 is TGCGCCAGCAGCTTGGCCTTCGGGGGGAGCTCCTACAATGAGCAGTTCTTC. Full variable domain (remainder filled in from reference TRBV5-1 and TRBJ2-1): KAGVTQTPRYLIKTRGQQVTLSCSPISGHRSVSWYQQTPGQGLQFLFEYFSETQRNKGNFPGRFSGRQFSNSRSEMNVSTLELGDSALYLCASSLAFGGSSYNEQFFGPGTRLTVL.

This chain joins TRBV5-1 and TRBJ1-3; D remains ambiguous. V lost 5 bases and J lost 0, with 9 bases in between. Germline-derived CDR1 and CDR2 are SGHRS and YFSETQ. The CDR3 loop spans 14 amino acids. The CDR3 spells CASSGEGSGNTIYF. The CDR3 region has the DNA TGCGCCAGCAGTGGGGAAGGCTCTGGAAACACCATATATTTT. Variable domain in full (rest from reference TRBV5-1 and TRBJ1-3): KAGVTQTPRYLIKTRGQQVTLSCSPISGHRSVSWYQQTPGQGLQFLFEYFSETQRNKGNFPGRFSGRQFSNSRSEMNVSTLELGDSALYLCASSGEGSGNTIYFGEGSWLTVV.

By frequency in the sample, this clone is medium-sized. This sequence joins TRBV29-1 and TRBJ2-2, with D unclear. Trimming shortened V by 3 bases and J by 5 bases, and 13 bases separated the two germline ends. Per germline, CDR1 SQVTM and CDR2 ANQGSEA. The CDR3 contains 14 residues. The CDR3 region is CSVDRGLGTGELFF. For the CDR3, the DNA is TGCAGCGTTGATCGAGGTCTAGGGACCGGGGAGCTGTTTTTT.

V is TRBV11-1 and J is TRBJ1-3; D unclear. From germline, CDR1 is SGHAT and CDR2 FQDESV (reference sequence). The CDR3 extends over 14 amino acids. Deletions cut 5 bases from V and 5 bases from J, with 13 bases between. The CDR3 region is CASSPGCSRNTIYF. Here the CDR3 DNA reads TGTGCCAGCAGCCCCGGGTGTTCCAGAAACACCATATATTTT. The variable domain in full, completed from reference TRBV11-1 and TRBJ1-3, reads EAEVAQSPRYKITEKSQAVAFWCDPISGHATLYWYRQILGQGPELLVQFQDESVVDDSQLPKDRFSAERLKGVDSTLKIQPAELGDSAMYLCASSPGCSRNTIYFGEGSWLTVV.

This chain uses TRBV19 with TRBJ1-5; TRBD1 might be the D (6 bases). Germline CDR1 is LNHDA and CDR2 is SQIVND (reference sequence). The germline V and J ends were trimmed by 5 bases and 2 bases, with 16 bases remaining between them. This CDR3 region has 16 residues. The CDR3 sequence is CASSPGTRTRNQPQHF. The CDR3 DNA reads as TGTGCCAGTAGTCCCGGGACACGTACTCGCAATCAGCCCCAGCATTTT.

This CDR3 reads CASSLDPSPYNEQFF. CDR3 nucleotides: TGTGCCAGCAGCTTGGATCCCTCGCCCTACAATGAGCAGTTCTTC. The chain has TRBV5-6 and TRBJ2-1, with no clear D. Germline values: CDR1 SGHDT, CDR2 YYEEEE. The CDR3 is 15 amino acids. The germline V and J ends were trimmed by 0 bases and 2 bases, with 9 bases remaining between them.

CDR3 region: CASSRQGPPSNYGYTF. Written as DNA, the CDR3 is TGTGCCAGCAGTAGACAGGGGCCCCCGTCCAACTATGGCTACACCTTC. The J gene is TRBJ1-2, the V gene TRBV27; 8 bases line up with TRBD1. This CDR3 comprises 16 residues. The V gene's germline CDR1 is MNHEY and CDR2 SMNVEV (reference sequence). J was trimmed by 2 bases and V by 5 bases; bases with no gene match: 10.

The chain joins TRBV5-4 to TRBJ2-7; TRBD2 matches 9 bases. This CDR3 contains 14 residues. The germline V gene encodes CDR1 SGHNT and CDR2 YYREEE (reference sequence). With 0 bases clipped from V and 6 bases from J, the junction kept 4 bases outside the gene matches. CDR3 nucleotide sequence: TGTGCCAGCAGCTTGGTTGGAGCGGGAGGCGAGCAGTACTTC. This encodes CASSLVGAGGEQYF.

This sequence joins TRBV5-1 and TRBJ2-1; 7 nucleotides line up with TRBD2. The CDR3 is made up of 14 amino acids. Germline trimming cut 6 bases from V and 4 bases from J; bases unmatched to any gene: 7. CDR1 and CDR2 (germline): SGHRS, YFSETQ. The CDR3 DNA is TGCGCCAGCAAGTTGCGAGCGGGGTACAATGAGCAGTTCTTC. Translated, it gives CASKLRAGYNEQFF.

This chain links TRBV29-1 with TRBJ2-7, with 12 bases matching TRBD2. CDR1 is SQVTM and CDR2 is ANQGSEA in the germline V gene. The ends lost 6 bases at V and 2 bases at J; junction bases unmatched: 5. The CDR3 is 14 amino acids. The CDR3 bases are TGCAGCGTAAAGAGACTAGCGGGGGCCTACGAGCAGTACTTC. Encoded protein: CSVKRLAGAYEQYF.

V usage is TRBV19 and J usage is TRBJ1-2; 7 bases match TRBD1. Germline V gene data show CDR1 as LNHDA and CDR2 as SQIVND (reference sequence). This CDR3 is built from 16 residues. Germline trimming cut 5 bases from V and 2 bases from J; bases unmatched to any gene: 11. The chain's CDR3 is CASSGSAGQVNYGYTF. The DNA of the CDR3 is TGTGCCAGTAGTGGGTCCGCCGGACAGGTGAACTATGGCTACACCTTC.

This rearrangement joins TRBV10-2 to TRBJ2-3; the match to TRBD2 covers 11 bases. Losses at the gene ends were 6 bases for V and 2 bases for J; bases not matched to a gene: 10. The germline V gene encodes CDR1 WSHSY and CDR2 SAAADI. This CDR3 spans 17 amino acids. CDR3 DNA: TGCGCCAGCAGGGACAGGATGGGACTAGCGGACACAGATACGCAGTATTTT. Protein sequence: CASRDRMGLADTDTQYF.

The table lists this clone with many counts. V usage is TRBV2 and J usage is TRBJ2-1; perhaps TRBD1 as D (5 bases). CDR3 length: 12 amino acids. With 8 bases removed from V and 10 bases from J, the gap between germline ends came to 15 bases. The V gene's germline CDR1 is SNHLY and CDR2 FYNNEI. The CDR3 coding sequence is TGTGCCAGCGGGATCGGAGACAGAGAGCAGTTCTTC. Encoded protein: CASGIGDREQFF.

This chain links TRBV7-9 with TRBJ2-7; 10 nucleotides agree with TRBD2. The CDR3 consists of 16 residues. Looked up from germline, CDR1 is SEHNR and CDR2 is FQNEAQ (reference sequence). V shed 3 bases and J 7 bases; nucleotides not matched to a gene: 12. The DNA for the CDR3 is TGTGCCAGCAGCTTGGGAGGCAGCGGGAGGGCCGAAGAGCAGTACTTC. Amino acid sequence: CASSLGGSGRAEEQYF. Using reference TRBV7-9 and TRBJ2-7 for the parts outside the CDR3, the full variable domain is DTGVSQNPRHKITKRGQNVTFRCDPISEHNRLYWYRQTLGQGPEFLTYFQNEAQLEKSRLLSDRFSAERPKGSFSTLEIQRTEQGDSAMYLCASSLGGSGRAEEQYFGPGTRLTVT.

The chain is built from TRBV5-5 and TRBJ2-7, with D possibly TRBD1 on 6 matching bases. This CDR3 has 15 amino acids. Germline V CDR1 and CDR2: SGHKS, YYEKEE (reference sequence). V lost 3 bases to trimming and J lost 3 bases, with 16 bases between them. DNA of the CDR3: TGTGCCAGCAGCTCAGGGGTCCAGATTTACTACGAGCAGTACTTC. Translating it yields CASSSGVQIYYEQYF.

The table lists this clone with a few counts. The V call is TRBV7-2, the J call TRBJ1-2, with D maybe TRBD1 (6 bases). This CDR3 contains 14 residues. CDR1 is SGHTA and CDR2 is FQGNSA in the germline V gene. Between the trimmed V and J ends, which lost 0 bases and 6 bases, there was a span of 11 bases. The CDR3: CASSLAGGGHGYTF. CDR3 bases: TGTGCCAGCAGCTTAGCGGGAGGGGGGCATGGCTACACCTTC. Combining the CDR3 with reference TRBV7-2 and TRBJ1-2 gives the whole variable domain GAGVSQSPSNKVTEKGKDVELRCDPISGHTALYWYRQSLGQGLEFLIYFQGNSAPDKSGLPSDRFSAERTGGSVSTLTIQRTQQEDSAVYLCASSLAGGGHGYTFGSGTRLTVV.

The rearrangement links TRBV4-1 to TRBJ2-3, with D possibly being TRBD2 (6 bases). The CDR3 has 16 residues. CDR1 MGHRA and CDR2 YSYEKL come from the germline V gene. V was shortened by 0 bases and J by 3 bases, with 13 bases between the two germline ends. This CDR3 reads CASSQDHVGGTDTQYF. CDR3 DNA: TGCGCCAGCAGCCAAGATCATGTGGGGGGAACAGATACGCAGTATTTT.